This TCR beta chain was retrieved from a study of response to subunit inactivated influenza vaccine. TCRdb re-called the RT-PCR reads through MiXCR, storing one row per CDR3 protein. The table records about 620,000 distinct CDR3 sequences, roughly 10% of them present only once. Trimming took 6 bases from V and 3 from J, leaving 18 bases between them. CDR3 length: 15 residues. CDR1 is SGHAT, CDR2 FQNNGV, per germline. This clonotype was seen ten or more times. Separately, the same data were catalogued under a study of T cells expressing NK-cell markers. From that study: 5'RACE template switching with UMIs generated TCR beta cDNA. Seven of the eight sequenced donors were classified as HCMV-seropositive, and one was classified as seronegative. About 6 donors had dominant NKG2C+ clonotypes that comprised about 1.0-7.5% of their CD8+ T cells. One observes that, in four donors, these clonotypes were also the leading ones within the CD3+CD56-NKG2C+ fraction. Whether the expanded NKG2C+ T cell clones recognized HCMV remained unclear.

The V gene is TRBV11-2, the J gene TRBJ2-7; weak D call: TRBD1 (6 bases). The clonotype originates from a man aged 50-60 years who received an inactivated influenza vaccine. This sample comprised PBMCs from blood, obtained on the day of vaccination. Here the CDR3 DNA reads TGTGCCAGCAGGCAATTGGGACATTTGGACTACGAGCAGTACTTC. Protein: CASRQLGHLDYEQYF. The full variable domain, rest sourced from reference TRBV11-2 and TRBJ2-7, is EAGVAQSPRYKIIEKRQSVAFWCNPISGHATLYWYQQILGQGPKLLIQFQNNGVVDDSQLPKDRFSAERLKGVDSTLKIQPAKLEDSAVYLCASRQLGHLDYEQYFGPGTRLTVT.